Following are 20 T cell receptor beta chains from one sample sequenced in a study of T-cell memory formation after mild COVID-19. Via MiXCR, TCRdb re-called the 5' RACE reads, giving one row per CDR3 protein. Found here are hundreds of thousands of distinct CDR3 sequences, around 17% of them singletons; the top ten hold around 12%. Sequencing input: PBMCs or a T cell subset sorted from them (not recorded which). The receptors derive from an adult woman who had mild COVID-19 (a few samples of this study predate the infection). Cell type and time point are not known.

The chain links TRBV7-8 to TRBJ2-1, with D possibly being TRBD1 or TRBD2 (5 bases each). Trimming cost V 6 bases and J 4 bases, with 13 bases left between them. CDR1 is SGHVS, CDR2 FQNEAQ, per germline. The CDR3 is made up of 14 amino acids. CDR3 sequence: CASRTGGLYNEQFF. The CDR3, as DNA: TGTGCCAGCAGAACTGGGGGATTATACAATGAGCAGTTCTTC.

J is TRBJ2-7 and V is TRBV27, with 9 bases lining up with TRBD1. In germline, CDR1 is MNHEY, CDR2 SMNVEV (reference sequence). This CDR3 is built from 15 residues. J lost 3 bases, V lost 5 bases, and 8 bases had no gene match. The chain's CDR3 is CASSTPGQGIYEQYF. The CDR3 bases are TGTGCCAGCAGTACCCCGGGACAGGGTATCTACGAGCAGTACTTC.

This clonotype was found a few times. This chain's CDR3 is CASSSPGEVYRYEQYF. The CDR3, as DNA: TGTGCCAGCAGCTCCCCCGGGGAGGTTTATAGGTACGAGCAGTACTTC. V is TRBV7-9 and J is TRBJ2-7, with a weak D call TRBD2 (6 bases). The V gene's germline CDR1 is SEHNR and CDR2 FQNEAQ (reference sequence). Trimming removed 4 bases at V and 4 bases at J, with 20 bases between. The CDR3 is 16 amino acids.

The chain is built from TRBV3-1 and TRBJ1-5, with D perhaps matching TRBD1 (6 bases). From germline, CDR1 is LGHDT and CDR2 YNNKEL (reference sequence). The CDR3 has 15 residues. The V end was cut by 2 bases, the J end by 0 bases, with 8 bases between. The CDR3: CASSQSGVSNQPQHF. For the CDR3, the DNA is TGTGCCAGCAGCCAATCAGGGGTTAGCAATCAGCCCCAGCATTTT.

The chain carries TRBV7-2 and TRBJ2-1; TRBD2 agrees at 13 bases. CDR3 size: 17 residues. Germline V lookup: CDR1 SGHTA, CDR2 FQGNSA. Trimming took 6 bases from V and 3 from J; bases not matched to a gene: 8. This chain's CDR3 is CASRLSGLAGNYNEQFF. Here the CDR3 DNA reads TGTGCCAGCAGATTGTCGGGACTAGCGGGAAACTACAATGAGCAGTTCTTC. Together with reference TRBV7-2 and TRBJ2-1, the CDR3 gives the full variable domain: GAGVSQSPSNKVTEKGKDVELRCDPISGHTALYWYRQSLGQGLEFLIYFQGNSAPDKSGLPSDRFSAERTGGSVSTLTIQRTQQEDSAVYLCASRLSGLAGNYNEQFFGPGTRLTVL.

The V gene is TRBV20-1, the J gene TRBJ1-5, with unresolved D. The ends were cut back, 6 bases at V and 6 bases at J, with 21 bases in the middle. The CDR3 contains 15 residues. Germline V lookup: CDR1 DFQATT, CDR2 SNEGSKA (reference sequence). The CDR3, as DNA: TGCAGTGCGGCTAAGGACTGGTCGGTCAGTCAGCCCCAGCATTTT. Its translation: CSAAKDWSVSQPQHF.

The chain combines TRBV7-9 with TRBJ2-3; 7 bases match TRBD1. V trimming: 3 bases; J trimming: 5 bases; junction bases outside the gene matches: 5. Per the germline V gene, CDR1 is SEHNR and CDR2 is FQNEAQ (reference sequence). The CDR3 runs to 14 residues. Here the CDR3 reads CASSFDRVKDTQYF. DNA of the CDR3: TGTGCCAGCAGCTTCGACAGGGTAAAAGATACGCAGTATTTT.

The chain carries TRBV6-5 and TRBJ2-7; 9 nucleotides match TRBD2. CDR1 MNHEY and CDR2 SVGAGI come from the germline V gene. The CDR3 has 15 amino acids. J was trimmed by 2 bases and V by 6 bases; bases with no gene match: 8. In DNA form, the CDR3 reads TGTGCCAGCAGGCAGGACGGCGGGGGGGCCTACGAGCAGTACTTC. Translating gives CASRQDGGGAYEQYF.

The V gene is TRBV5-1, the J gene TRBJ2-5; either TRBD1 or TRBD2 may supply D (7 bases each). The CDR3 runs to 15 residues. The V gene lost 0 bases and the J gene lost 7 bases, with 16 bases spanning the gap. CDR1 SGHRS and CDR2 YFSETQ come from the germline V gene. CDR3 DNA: TGCGCCAGCAGCTTGGCCGGGGAGGGGGCTCGGACCCAGTACTTC. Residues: CASSLAGEGARTQYF.

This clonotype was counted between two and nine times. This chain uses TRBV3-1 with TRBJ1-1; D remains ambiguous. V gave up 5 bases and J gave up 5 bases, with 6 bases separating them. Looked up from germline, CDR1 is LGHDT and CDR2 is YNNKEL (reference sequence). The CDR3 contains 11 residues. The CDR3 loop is CASSAMTEAFF. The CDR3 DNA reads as TGTGCCAGCAGCGCCATGACTGAAGCTTTCTTT.

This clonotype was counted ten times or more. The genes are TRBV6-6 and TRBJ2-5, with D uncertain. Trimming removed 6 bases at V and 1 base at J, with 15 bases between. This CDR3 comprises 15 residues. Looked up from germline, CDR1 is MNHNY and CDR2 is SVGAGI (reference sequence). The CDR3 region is CASRLKLTSQETQYF. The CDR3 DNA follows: TGTGCCAGCAGACTTAAGTTGACGTCCCAAGAGACCCAGTACTTC.

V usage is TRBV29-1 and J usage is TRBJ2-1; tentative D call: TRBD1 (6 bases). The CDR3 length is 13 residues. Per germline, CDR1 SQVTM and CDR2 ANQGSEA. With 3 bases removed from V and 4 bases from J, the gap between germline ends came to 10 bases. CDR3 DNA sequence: TGCAGCGTTGATCCGGACAGTTACAATGAGCAGTTCTTC. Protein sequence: CSVDPDSYNEQFF.

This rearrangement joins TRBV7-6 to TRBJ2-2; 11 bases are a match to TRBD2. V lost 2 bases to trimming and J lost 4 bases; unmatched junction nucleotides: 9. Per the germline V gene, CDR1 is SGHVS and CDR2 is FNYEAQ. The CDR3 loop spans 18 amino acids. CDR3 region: CASSLLYSGRASTGELFF. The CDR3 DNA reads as TGTGCCAGCAGCTTACTTTATAGCGGGAGGGCCTCCACCGGGGAGCTGTTTTTT. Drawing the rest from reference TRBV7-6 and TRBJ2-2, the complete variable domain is GAGVSQSPRYKVTKRGQDVALRCDPISGHVSLYWYRQALGQGPEFLTYFNYEAQQDKSGLPNDRFSAERPEGSISTLTIQRTEQRDSAMYRCASSLLYSGRASTGELFFGEGSRLTVL.

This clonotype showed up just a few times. CDR3 sequence reads: CASSARGQGYNEQFF. CDR3 in DNA: TGTGCCAGCAGCGCCCGGGGACAGGGTTACAATGAGCAGTTCTTC. This chain links TRBV7-9 with TRBJ2-1, with 9 bases lining up with TRBD1. The CDR3 sequence is 15 residues long. Germline CDR1 reads SEHNR; CDR2 reads FQNEAQ (reference sequence). V was pared by 5 bases and J by 4 bases, with 6 bases of the junction left unmatched.

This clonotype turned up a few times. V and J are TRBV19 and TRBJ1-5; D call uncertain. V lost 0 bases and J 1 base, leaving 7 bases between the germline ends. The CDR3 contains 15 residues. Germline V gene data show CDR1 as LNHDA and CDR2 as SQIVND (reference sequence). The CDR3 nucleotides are TGTGCCAGTAGTATAGAACCGAGGAGCAATCAGCCCCAGCATTTT. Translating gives CASSIEPRSNQPQHF.

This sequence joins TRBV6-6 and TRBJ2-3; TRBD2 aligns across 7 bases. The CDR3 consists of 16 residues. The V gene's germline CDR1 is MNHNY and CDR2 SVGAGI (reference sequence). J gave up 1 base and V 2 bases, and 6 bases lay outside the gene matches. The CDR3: CASSYVLSGGTDTQYF. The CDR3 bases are TGTGCCAGCAGTTACGTTTTGAGCGGGGGCACAGATACGCAGTATTTT.

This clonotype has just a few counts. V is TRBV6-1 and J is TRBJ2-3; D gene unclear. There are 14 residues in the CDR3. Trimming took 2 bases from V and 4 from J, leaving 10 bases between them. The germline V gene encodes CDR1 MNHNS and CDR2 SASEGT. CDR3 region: CASSEPLYADTQYF. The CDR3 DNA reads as TGTGCCAGCAGTGAACCCCTTTACGCAGATACGCAGTATTTT.

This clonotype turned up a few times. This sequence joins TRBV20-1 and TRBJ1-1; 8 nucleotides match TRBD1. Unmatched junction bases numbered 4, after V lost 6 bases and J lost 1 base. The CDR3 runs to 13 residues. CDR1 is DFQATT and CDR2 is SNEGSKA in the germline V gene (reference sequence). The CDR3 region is CSAAGGANTEAFF. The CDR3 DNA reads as TGCAGTGCCGCAGGGGGCGCGAACACTGAAGCTTTCTTT.

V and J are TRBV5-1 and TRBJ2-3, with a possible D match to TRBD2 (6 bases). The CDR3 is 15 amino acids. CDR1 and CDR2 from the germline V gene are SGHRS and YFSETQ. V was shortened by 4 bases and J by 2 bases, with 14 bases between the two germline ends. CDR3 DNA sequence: TGCGCCAGCAGCCTGGGGAGGTCTGTCACAGATACGCAGTATTTT. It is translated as CASSLGRSVTDTQYF.

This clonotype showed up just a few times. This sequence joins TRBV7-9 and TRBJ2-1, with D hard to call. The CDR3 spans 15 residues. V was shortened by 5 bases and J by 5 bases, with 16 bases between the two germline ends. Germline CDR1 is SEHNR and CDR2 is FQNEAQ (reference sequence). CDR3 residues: CASSPTWDLNNEQFF. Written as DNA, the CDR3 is TGTGCCAGCAGCCCCACGTGGGATCTAAACAATGAGCAGTTCTTC.